Following are 21 T cell receptor beta chains from one sample sequenced in a study of cytomegalovirus exposure and HLA in healthy donors. Use of 60 Vbeta and 13 Jbeta primers characterized the PCR. Assay: immunoSEQ multiplex PCR; the TCRdb copy retains only in-frame clones and omits some. There are about 96,000 clones in the sample; under 85% occur only once, and 12% to 15% lies in the top ten. Sequencing used PBMCs. The receptors shown here come from a woman in her 70s in good health and CMV-seropositive.

This chain links TRBV11-3 with TRBJ1-1; a weak D match, TRBD1 (6 bases). Germline V gene data show CDR1 as SGHNT and CDR2 as YENEEA. V gave up 5 bases and J gave up 3 bases, with 13 bases separating them. The CDR3 is 14 amino acids. CDR3 nucleotides: TGTGCCAGCAGCCCCCCCAGGGGTGACACTGAAGCTTTCTTT. This encodes CASSPPRGDTEAFF.

A few counts support this clone. The rearrangement joins TRBV5-4 to TRBJ2-7; weak D call: TRBD2 (5 bases). V lost 4 bases to trimming and J lost 3 bases, with 14 bases between them. The CDR3 has 14 amino acids. Germline CDR1 and CDR2: SGHNT and YYREEE (reference sequence). The CDR3 region has the DNA TGTGCCAGCAGCGGACCACCGGGATTCTACGAGCAGTACTTC. As protein: CASSGPPGFYEQYF.

The chain links TRBV6-5 to TRBJ1-2; 10 nucleotides line up with TRBD1. The CDR3 has 16 residues. Germline CDR1 is MNHEY and CDR2 is SVGAGI. The V segment lost 0 bases and the J segment 2 bases; nucleotides outside the gene matches: 3. The CDR3 nucleotides are TGTGCCAGCAGTTACTCGGGACAGGGGCTAAACTATGGCTACACCTTC. The encoded protein is CASSYSGQGLNYGYTF.

This clone came up a few times. The V and J genes are TRBV27 and TRBJ1-2, with D tentatively TRBD1 (6 bases). CDR3 size: 13 residues. The germline V and J ends were trimmed by 2 bases and 4 bases, with 8 bases remaining between them. Looked up from germline, CDR1 is MNHEY and CDR2 is SMNVEV (reference sequence). The CDR3 DNA reads as TGTGCCAGCAGTTTAGGGACACTCTATGGCTACACCTTC. This gives the protein CASSLGTLYGYTF.

This clone was detected once. The rearrangement links TRBV4-1 to TRBJ2-7, with 9 bases fitting TRBD1. The CDR3 covers 15 residues. Per the germline V gene, CDR1 is MGHRA and CDR2 is YSYEKL. V lost 4 bases and J lost 4; bases outside the gene matches: 8. The CDR3 spells CASSPLGQGIYEQYF. In DNA form, the CDR3 reads TGCGCCAGCAGCCCCCTCGGACAGGGGATTTACGAGCAGTACTTC.

The V gene is TRBV11-3, the J gene TRBJ2-7; D is unresolved. V gave up 1 base and J gave up 3 bases, with 7 bases separating them. CDR1 and CDR2 from the germline V gene are SGHNT and YENEEA. The CDR3 is 13 amino acids. In DNA form, the CDR3 reads TGTGCCAGCAGCTTAGTAGCCGGCTACGAGCAGTACTTC. This gives the protein CASSLVAGYEQYF.

The chain is built from TRBV6-1 and TRBJ1-6; TRBD1 might be the D (6 bases). Trimming stripped 1 base from V and 5 bases from J, with 9 bases between. The CDR3 has 15 residues. The germline V gene encodes CDR1 MNHNS and CDR2 SASEGT. Written as DNA, the CDR3 is TGTGCCAGCAGTGAAGTTACAGGGAATAATTCACCCCTCCACTTT. Translated: CASSEVTGNNSPLHF.

The gene calls are TRBV6-6 and TRBJ2-5; 11 bases line up with TRBD2. Germline V gene data show CDR1 as MNHNY and CDR2 as SVGAGI (reference sequence). V dropped 6 bases and J dropped 5; count of bases not matched to a gene: 5. The CDR3 is 14 residues long. CDR3 DNA: TGTGCCAGCAGAATAGCGGGAGGGCCGGAGACCCAGTACTTC. Translating gives CASRIAGGPETQYF.

The CDR3 DNA reads TGTGCCAGCAGCTCCCACCCCGGGACAGGGGCTTCACCCCTCCACTTT. It is translated as CASSSHPGTGASPLHF. The chain employs TRBV9 and TRBJ1-6, with 10 bases fitting TRBD1. The CDR3 runs 16 residues. Germline CDR1 reads SGDLS; CDR2 reads YYNGEE. Germline trimming cut 4 bases from V and 9 bases from J; bases unmatched to any gene: 10.

The chain is built from TRBV11-3 and TRBJ2-5, with a tentative D call TRBD1 (5 bases). From germline, CDR1 is SGHNT and CDR2 YENEEA. V dropped 4 bases and J dropped 4 bases, with 10 bases sitting between them. The CDR3 runs to 13 residues. This CDR3 is CASSWAQGETQYF. For the CDR3, the DNA is TGTGCCAGCAGCTGGGCTCAGGGAGAGACCCAGTACTTC.

V and J are TRBV15 and TRBJ2-7, with 8 bases that match TRBD2. The CDR3 consists of 17 residues. V lost 8 bases and J lost 2; bases outside the gene matches: 17. Germline CDR1 is LNHNV and CDR2 is YYDKDF (reference sequence). This CDR3 reads CATRPGISGNIAYEQYF. CDR3 bases: TGTGCCACCCGCCCTGGGATTAGCGGGAATATCGCCTACGAGCAGTACTTC.

This sequence joins TRBV4-1 and TRBJ1-5; D is unresolved. This CDR3 region has 13 residues. Germline lookup yields CDR1 MGHRA and CDR2 YSYEKL. Trimming left V 0 bases short and J 7 bases short, with 7 bases between. The CDR3 DNA follows: TGCGCCAGCAGCCAAGATCCCCAGCAGCCCCAGCATTTT. Encoded protein: CASSQDPQQPQHF.

This clone was detected only once. The germline gene is not matched at one end of the junction; a read error may be the cause. CDR3 amino acids: CASSLGEGAEQYF. For the CDR3, the DNA is TGTGCTAGCAGCTTAGGAGAGGGGGCCGAGCAGTACTTC. The genes are TRBV7-7 and TRBJ2-7, with TRBD1 matching 7 bases. The CDR3 is 13 amino acids. The germline V gene has CDR1 SSHAT and CDR2 FNYEAQ (reference sequence).

The CDR3 is CASSEWGQGDYEQYF. The CDR3 region has the DNA TGTGCCAGCAGTGAATGGGGACAGGGGGACTACGAGCAGTACTTC. This chain connects TRBV25-1 to TRBJ2-7, with 11 nucleotides matching TRBD1. Trimming removed 1 base from V and 3 bases from J; junction bases left unmatched: 2. This CDR3 has 15 residues. Germline values: CDR1 MGHDK, CDR2 SYGVNS.

The chain joins TRBV4-1 to TRBJ2-7, with 8 bases matching TRBD1. CDR3 length: 14 amino acids. CDR1 and CDR2 (germline): MGHRA, YSYEKL. Trimming at V came to 3 bases and at J to 2 bases, leaving 3 bases not matched to a gene. In DNA form, the CDR3 reads TGCGCCAGCAGCCAGGTGGGACAGGCCTACGAGCAGTACTTC. Translation: CASSQVGQAYEQYF.

The chain is built from TRBV6-5 and TRBJ2-1; possible D gene TRBD2, 5 bases. Germline CDR1 reads MNHEY; CDR2 reads SVGAGI. This CDR3 is built from 15 residues. V shed 2 bases and J shed 7 bases, with 15 bases lying between them. CDR3 loop: CASSYGGLRANEQFF. Written as DNA, the CDR3 is TGTGCCAGCAGTTACGGAGGACTTAGAGCAAATGAGCAGTTCTTC.

The gene calls are TRBV10-3 and TRBJ2-1; 9 nucleotides agree with TRBD1. CDR1 is ENHRY and CDR2 is SYGVKD in the germline V gene. V dropped 6 bases and J dropped 4; count of bases not matched to a gene: 7. CDR3 size: 15 residues. The CDR3 DNA reads as TGTGCCATCAGGGTTAGGACAGGGGAGTACAATGAGCAGTTCTTC. It yields the protein CAIRVRTGEYNEQFF.

This clone was observed a few times. The chain employs TRBV7-2 and TRBJ1-5, with TRBD1 identical over 7 bases. Trimming took 2 bases from V and 14 from J; bases not matched to a gene: 9. In germline, CDR1 is SGHTA, CDR2 FQGNSA. The CDR3 sequence is 13 residues long. The CDR3 reads CASSLRQGSVKHF. DNA for the CDR3: TGTGCCAGCAGCTTAAGACAGGGTTCGGTTAAGCATTTT.

This clone was seen only once. The genes are TRBV7-9 and TRBJ2-7; no clear D gene. The CDR3 loop spans 13 amino acids. The V gene's germline CDR1 is SEHNR and CDR2 FQNEAQ (reference sequence). With 3 bases removed from V and 0 bases from J, the gap between germline ends came to 6 bases. In nucleotides, the CDR3 is TGTGCCAGCAGCTTCGCAGGCTCCTACGAGCAGTACTTC. This encodes CASSFAGSYEQYF.

The chain links TRBV5-1 to TRBJ2-5, with TRBD1 matching 8 bases. The CDR3 is 13 amino acids. V shed 0 bases and J 14 bases; nucleotides not matched to a gene: 9. The germline CDR1 and CDR2 sequences are SGHRS and YFSETQ. CDR3 protein: CASSLGDRSRSYF. The CDR3 nucleotides read TGCGCCAGCAGCTTGGGGGACAGGTCGCGGTCCTACTTC.

The chain joins TRBV6-5 to TRBJ1-2; TRBD1 matches 7 bases. The length of the CDR3 is 15 residues. Trimming removed 6 bases from V and 4 bases from J; junction bases left unmatched: 11. Germline CDR1 MNHEY, CDR2 SVGAGI. As DNA, the CDR3 is TGTGCCAGCAGACTCGACCCGGGACAGATCTATGGCTACACCTTC. It codes for CASRLDPGQIYGYTF.